The 8 T cell receptor beta chains listed next were all sequenced from one sample in a study of blood T cell repertoires in COVID-19. Using immunoSEQ multiplex PCR, the repertoire was profiled, and TCRdb retains in-frame clones only, with some absent. This table has a few hundred thousand clones, approximately 80% appearing once. What was sequenced was peripheral blood. These receptors all come from a man in his forties who had recovered from COVID-19.

A few counts support this clone. This sequence joins TRBV20-1 and TRBJ2-5; 9 bases are shared with TRBD1. The germline CDR1 and CDR2 sequences are DFQATT and SNEGSKA (reference sequence). The V segment lost 3 bases and the J segment 4 bases; nucleotides outside the gene matches: 9. The CDR3 sequence is 15 residues long. CDR3 residues: CSASSHGQGLETQYF. CDR3 sequence (DNA): TGCAGTGCTAGTAGTCACGGACAGGGGTTAGAGACCCAGTACTTC.

The rearrangement joins TRBV23-1 to TRBJ2-7; 9 bases are shared with TRBD2. TRBV23-1 is an open reading frame, and its role is uncertain. CDR3 length: 16 amino acids. The V gene end was trimmed by 8 bases and the J gene end by 4 bases; junction bases not matched to a gene: 15. The CDR3 protein is CASGWMTGTSSYEQYF. CDR3 bases: TGCGCCAGCGGTTGGATGACCGGGACTAGCTCTTACGAGCAGTACTTC.

In this sample, this clone turned up once. The chain is built from TRBV5-1 and TRBJ2-3; TRBD2 matches at 12 bases. Germline CDR1 reads SGHRS; CDR2 reads YFSETQ. With V trimmed by 4 bases and J by 4 bases, 7 bases remained unmatched. The CDR3 runs to 16 residues. The CDR3 bases are TGCGCCAGCAGCGACTTACTAGCGGGGGGCGCAGATACGCAGTATTTT. This translates into CASSDLLAGGADTQYF. The whole variable domain, filled in from reference TRBV5-1 and TRBJ2-3, reads KAGVTQTPRYLIKTRGQQVTLSCSPISGHRSVSWYQQTPGQGLQFLFEYFSETQRNKGNFPGRFSGRQFSNSRSEMNVSTLELGDSALYLCASSDLLAGGADTQYFGPGTRLTVL.

V and J are TRBV9 and TRBJ2-7, with a weak D call TRBD1 (5 bases). The V end was cut by 4 bases, the J end by 1 base, with 12 bases between. The CDR3 is made up of 14 amino acids. Germline V lookup: CDR1 SGDLS, CDR2 YYNGEE. CDR3 sequence reads: CASSISTGSYEQYF. The CDR3 nucleotides read TGTGCCAGCAGCATTAGTACAGGTTCCTACGAGCAGTACTTC.

The J gene is TRBJ1-2, the V gene TRBV7-2; 7 bases are shared with TRBD1. The CDR3 covers 14 residues. CDR1 SGHTA and CDR2 FQGNSA come from the germline V gene. With V trimmed by 5 bases and J by 4 bases, 7 bases remained unmatched. DNA of the CDR3: TGTGCCAGCAGCCCCCGGGACAGCGTCTATGGCTACACCTTC. It specifies CASSPRDSVYGYTF.

The chain carries TRBV14 and TRBJ2-3; D not resolved. The V end lost 4 bases, the J end lost 0 bases, and 11 bases lay between the germline ends. Germline V gene data show CDR1 as SGHDN and CDR2 as FVKESK. The CDR3 has 15 residues. The CDR3 sequence is CASSRGGTSTDTQYF. The CDR3 DNA is TGTGCCAGCAGCCGAGGCGGAACTAGCACAGATACGCAGTATTTT. Drawing the rest from reference TRBV14 and TRBJ2-3, the complete variable domain is EAGVTQFPSHSVIEKGQTVTLRCDPISGHDNLYWYRRVMGKEIKFLLHFVKESKQDESGMPNNRFLAERTGGTYSTLKVQPAELEDSGVYFCASSRGGTSTDTQYFGPGTRLTVL.

The chain is built from TRBV7-2 and TRBJ2-2, with 7 bases fitting TRBD1. Germline CDR1 is SGHTA and CDR2 is FQGNSA. Trimming removed 0 bases from V and 7 bases from J; junction bases left unmatched: 5. CDR3 length: 15 residues. For the CDR3, the DNA is TGTGCCAGCAGCTTAGCGATGGCAGGGGGCGGGGAGCTGTTTTTT. Its translation is CASSLAMAGGGELFF.

The V gene is TRBV6-5, the J gene TRBJ2-7; 8 bases align to TRBD1. Per the germline V gene, CDR1 is MNHEY and CDR2 is SVGAGI. V was pared by 6 bases and J by 3 bases, with 10 bases of the junction left unmatched. CDR3 length equals 15 residues. The CDR3 here is CASSLRTGLFYEQYF. The DNA for the CDR3 is TGTGCCAGCAGCCTAAGGACAGGGCTATTCTACGAGCAGTACTTC.